A selection of T cell receptor beta chains follows, all from one sample in a study of blood T cells in healthy people across ages. TCRdb reprocessed the 5' RACE reads via MiXCR and lists one record per CDR3 protein. In the table there are 650,000 to 800,000 distinct CDR3 sequences, under 45% of which are singletons. The material sequenced was blood. Receptors originate from a man in his 60s in good health. Each CDR3 is given with its conserved first and last residue. The D gene is left open where the match is weak. Some rows mark clone size as missing; the rest say once, few, many or name a class of expanded clone.

j_call d_call v_call clone_size cdr3_nt cdr3_aa
TRBJ2-1 TRBD2 TRBV2 . TGTGCCAGCAGTATGCCGGGACTAGCGGGGGATGAGCAGTTCTTC CASSMPGLAGDEQFF
TRBJ2-5 . TRBV29-1 . TGCAGCGTTCTATTGGGAGACGAGACCCAGTACTTC CSVLLGDETQYF
TRBJ1-4 . TRBV19 . TGTGCCAGTAGTTGGACAGTAACTAATGAAAAACTGTTTTTT CASSWTVTNEKLFF
TRBJ1-6 . TRBV7-6 . TGTGCCAGCAGCTTAGGCCAGGATTCACCCCTCCACTTT CASSLGQDSPLHF
TRBJ2-3 . TRBV20-1 . TGCAGTGCATCACTAGCACTCCTGGGTCAAGATACGCAGTATTTT CSASLALLGQDTQYF
TRBJ2-1 . TRBV29-1 few TGCAGCGTTGCCAAGTCCCACGCAGGCGAGCAGTTCTTC CSVAKSHAGEQFF
TRBJ2-3 TRBD2 TRBV6-2/TRBV6-3 . TGTGCCAGCAGTTACTCAGCGGGGGCAGATACGCAGTATTTT CASSYSAGADTQYF
TRBJ2-3 TRBD2 TRBV7-6 few TGTGCCAGCAGCTTAGGTATTAGCGGGAGCCCCACAGATACGCAGTATTTT CASSLGISGSPTDTQYF
TRBJ1-1 . TRBV4-3 few TGCGCCAGCAGCCAAGATCAGGGGATGAACACTGAAGCTTTCTTT CASSQDQGMNTEAFF
TRBJ1-2 . TRBV29-1 . TGCAGCGTTGGGGGCGGGGGATCCGATGGCTACACCTTC CSVGGGGSDGYTF
TRBJ2-3 TRBD1 TRBV12-3/TRBV12-4 . TGTGCCAGCAGTCCTTTCGGACAGGGCCTTAAGACAGATACGCAGTATTTT CASSPFGQGLKTDTQYF
TRBJ2-1 TRBD2 TRBV7-9 . TGTGCCAGCAGAATAGCGGGGGGGCCGAACAATGAGCAGTTCTTC CASRIAGGPNNEQFF
TRBJ2-1 . TRBV4-1 few TGCGCCAGCAGCCCCACGTCGGGACCGCTTTACAATGAGCAGTTCTTC CASSPTSGPLYNEQFF
TRBJ1-1 TRBD1 TRBV6-1 . TGTGCCAGCAGTCGAATCCGACAGGGGATAGGGAACACTGAAGCTTTCTTT CASSRIRQGIGNTEAFF
TRBJ2-1 TRBD2 TRBV4-1 . TGCGCCAGCAGCCAACCGACTAGCGGGGGGGCCCTTAGCAACAATGAGCAGTTCTTC CASSQPTSGGALSNNEQFF
TRBJ2-5 TRBD2 TRBV6-5 many TGTGCCAGCAGCGCCGGGGGGGAGACCCAGTACTTC CASSAGGETQYF
TRBJ2-5 TRBD2 TRBV24-1 few TGTGCCACCAGTTGGGGGGGTCAAGAGACCCAGTACTTC CATSWGGQETQYF
TRBJ2-4 TRBD2 TRBV30 . TGTGCCTGGAGGGGCCCGACTAGCGGGACCAAAAACATTCAGTACTTC CAWRGPTSGTKNIQYF
TRBJ2-7 . TRBV7-9 few TGTGCCAGCAGCTTCGAAAGCTACGAGCAGTACTTC CASSFESYEQYF
TRBJ1-2 TRBD1 TRBV6-5 . TGTGCCAGCAGTTACCGTCTGGGACAGGTTTATGGCTACACCTTC CASSYRLGQVYGYTF
TRBJ1-2 . TRBV11-3 few TGTGCCAGCAGCTTAGGTCCGGGAGTCGTTTATGGCTACACCTTC CASSLGPGVVYGYTF
TRBJ2-7 TRBD1 TRBV6-6 . TGTGCCAGCAGTTACCATCCTTCGGGACAGTCTACCGAGCAGTACTTC CASSYHPSGQSTEQYF
TRBJ2-3 . TRBV6-2/TRBV6-3 few TGTGCCAGCAGTGCGACCCGAGATACGCAGTATTTT CASSATRDTQYF
TRBJ2-3 TRBD2 TRBV20-1 few TGCAGTTCAGGGAGGCGGGGGACAGATACGCAGTATTTT CSSGRRGTDTQYF
TRBJ1-6 TRBD1 TRBV27 . TGTGCCAGCACCGGACAGGGAAGGCTGTCACCCCTCCACTTT CASTGQGRLSPLHF
TRBJ1-2 . TRBV4-3 . TGCGCCAGCAGCCAAGATCTATCGAGGACAGCGGGTGGCTACACCTTC CASSQDLSRTAGGYTF
TRBJ1-4 . TRBV6-1 . TGTGCCAGCGCGTTAAGGGGGGAGGAAAAACTGTTTTTT CASALRGEEKLFF
TRBJ2-5 . TRBV20-1 few TGCAGTGCTAGTCCCGGTTCTTTGGCCCAGTACTTC CSASPGSLAQYF
TRBJ1-4 . TRBV7-9 . TGTGCCAGCAGCTTACAGGGGTTGGCTAATGAAAAACTGTTTTTT CASSLQGLANEKLFF
TRBJ2-7 . TRBV10-1 few TGCGCCAGCCCCTTGAATTTCTACGAGCAGTACTTC CASPLNFYEQYF
TRBJ1-2 . TRBV29-1 few TGCAGCGTTGGAACGGGCACGGACTATGGCTACACCTTC CSVGTGTDYGYTF
TRBJ1-1 TRBD1 TRBV5-6 . TGTGCCAGCAGCTTGGGAATGACAGGGGACGCGAAGGCTTTCTTT CASSLGMTGDAKAFF
TRBJ2-5 . TRBV11-2 . TGTGCCAGCAGCTTAGTGGCTAGCGTGGAGACCCAGTACTTC CASSLVASVETQYF
TRBJ2-7 . TRBV7-2 many TGTGCCAGCAGCCTCACCGGGACGGGAGCTCTCGAGCAGTACTTC CASSLTGTGALEQYF
TRBJ2-1 . TRBV5-5 many TGTGCCAGCAGTGGCGGGTCCTACAATGAGCAGTTCTTC CASSGGSYNEQFF
TRBJ2-7 . TRBV7-6 . TGTGCCAGCAGCCACCGTCCGGACAGTCCCTACGAGCAGTACTTC CASSHRPDSPYEQYF
TRBJ1-2 TRBD1 TRBV13 . TGTGCCAGCAGCTCGGGACAGGGAGACTATGGCTACACCTTC CASSSGQGDYGYTF
TRBJ2-5 . TRBV20-1 once TGCAGTGCGCCTCCGGGGGGCCGATTAGAGACCCAGTACTTC CSAPPGGRLETQYF
TRBJ2-5 TRBD2 TRBV6-6 . TGTGCCAGCAGTCGGACTAGCGGGGTTGGGGAGCAGTACTTC CASSRTSGVGEQYF
TRBJ1-2 . TRBV6-2/TRBV6-3 many TGTGCCAGCAGTTCTTTTTCCTCAGTCTACACCTTC CASSSFSSVYTF
TRBJ1-4 TRBD1 TRBV18 . TGTGCCAGCTCACGACAGGGGCCGGCAACTAATGAAAAACTGTTTTTT CASSRQGPATNEKLFF
TRBJ1-2 . TRBV3-1 . TGTGCCAGCAGCCAAGGTCTAGCCCAGGGCTACACCTTC CASSQGLAQGYTF
TRBJ2-7 . TRBV6-5 . TGTGCCAGCAGTCTAGACTTGGGGTCCTACGAGCAGTACTTC CASSLDLGSYEQYF
TRBJ1-5 . TRBV27 . TGTGCCAGCAGTTTTGCCCAGGGTGGTCAGCCCCAGCATTTT CASSFAQGGQPQHF